This TCR beta chain was captured by sequencing in a study of blood T cell repertoires in COVID-19. Background on the study: Italy, Spain and the United States were the sources of the convalescent and acute COVID-19 samples. T cells, B-cell-depleted T cells, or PBMCs supplied cDNA or gDNA.

The CDR3 sequence is 16 residues long. Germline V gives CDR1 SGHTA, CDR2 FQGNSA. V lost 0 bases and J lost 2; bases outside the gene matches: 4. Authors' data handling: Reference gene primer amplification yielded estimated nucleated cell counts. TCRdb's copy holds only in-frame clones and misses some; the assay was immunoSEQ multiplex PCR. From that table come the V and J calls and clone size; the DNA was used to work out D and trimming. The sample lists over 200,000 clones; 81% were seen once. The sample consisted of peripheral blood. This sequence originates from a woman older than 75 with acute or convalescent COVID-19. This chain uses TRBV7-2 with TRBJ2-5; 9 positions agree with TRBD2. The CDR3 here is CASSLALAGGQETQYF. The DNA for the CDR3 is TGTGCCAGCAGCTTAGCGCTTGCGGGGGGGCAAGAGACCCAGTACTTC.